This TCR beta chain was captured by sequencing in a study of T cells in pancreatic ductal adenocarcinoma. The study's findings and limits: Blood had more productive templates and roughly 7.5-fold more unique clonotypes than tumor.

This CDR3 has 14 amino acids. Trimming pared 4 bases from V and 0 bases from J, leaving 10 bases between. Germline CDR1 MNHNS, CDR2 SASEGT. Selected pancreatic ductal adenocarcinoma patients had undergone surgery without neoadjuvant therapy. Assay used: immunoSEQ multiplex PCR; TCRdb lists only in-frame clones, some missing. The sample has around 100,000 clones, 90% to 95% seen once. In the case of this clone: The antigen is not known.

The chain employs TRBV6-1 and TRBJ2-7, with D possibly being TRBD2 (5 bases). The sample taken for sequencing was PBMCs. The receptor comes from a human donor with pancreatic ductal adenocarcinoma. The CDR3 protein is CASSAGLTSYEQYF. The CDR3 nucleotides read TGTGCCAGCAGTGCCGGACTTACCTCCTACGAGCAGTACTTC.